The TCR beta chain under discussion was sequenced for a study of cytomegalovirus exposure and HLA in healthy donors (dated by TCRdb to about 2017). For the wider study: An earlier analysis of approximately 640 of the donors reported 276 Gb of sequence data and 117 million unique TCR beta sequences from about 180 million T cells. Rather than drawing on any new phenotypic data, the later analysis identified candidate immune exposures from TCR beta sequences and the way those sequences occurred across donors. The study combined high-throughput TCR immunosequencing, statistical association of individual TCRs with disease status, and machine learning to predict cytomegalovirus infection status. In an earlier analysis of 550 to 700 of the donors, high-throughput TCR beta sequencing was used to judge whether each TCR beta V gene segment behaved as functional or pseudogenic. All discovery cohort repertoires had been generated using a single sequencing platform. Across roughly 420 genotyped donors of the cohort, an average of 235,054 unique TCR beta nucleotide sequences per donor were sequenced, and roughly a sixth of those sequences were non-productive. Of the approximately 400 genotyped donors, 75% to 85% were placed in the genetic ancestry cluster associated with self-reported Caucasian donors. Roughly 5 DR-DQ haplotypes were treated as single units for association and clustering because of strong linkage in the cohort. The aim of the study was to test whether cataloging public T cell receptors could identify signatures of past pathogen exposure. Donor age, sex, ethnicity and CMV serostatus were compiled alongside the repertoire data. HLA typing included class I and class II loci at four-digit resolution. A later genetic analysis used genome-wide SNP genotypes for about 65% of the roughly 700 donors, treating that subset as a discovery cohort. In a later analysis, previously published TCR beta repertoires from about 670 donors were re-analyzed and high-resolution HLA genotyping was added so that TCR occurrence patterns could be studied. Using immunosequencing, the study profiled T cell repertoires from 500 to 800 subjects and related those repertoires to cytomegalovirus serostatus. The number of typed donors differed by locus: about 629-630 for A, B, C, DRB1 and DQB1; 500 to 550 for DQA1; 606 for DPA1; and roughly 490 for DPB1. An early release that covered some 630 HLA-typed donors contained 250 to 350 gigabases of sequencing data and tens of millions of unique TCR sequences. Along with the roughly 700-subject first cohort, a separate validation cohort of over a hundred different subjects was used.

In total, about 650 healthy bone marrow donors made up the cohort. At the time of sampling, all cohort members were nominally healthy, though unrecorded immune exposures were likely present. The donor was CMV seropositive and belonged to the group of about 290 seropositive cohort members. Every donor gave a peripheral blood sample, and the peripheral blood mononuclear cells from that sample were used for TCR beta sequencing. Genomic DNA was extracted from the blood cell samples with the Qiagen DNeasy Blood Extraction Kit. What the research found in general, with its limitations: This cohort had only TCR beta chains sequenced, and the lack of alpha or paired-chain data limited which features could be detected. In the study, 150 to 200 TCR beta chains were listed as associated with cytomegalovirus. The only immune exposure information available for the cohort was CMV serostatus. A cluster of highly shared sequence variants was judged likely to represent a technical artifact of the sequencing pipeline. Across donors, most TCR sequences were observed very rarely, whereas some public TCRs were present in many individuals. A later analysis associated about 17,000 TCR beta sequences with specific HLA alleles at a false discovery rate of 0.05. The authors suggested that the approach could potentially be generalized to other disease states and immunological phenotypes. In vitro tests confirmed that a few of the cytomegalovirus-associated TCR beta chains recognize cytomegalovirus antigens. When HLA alleles, especially DR and DQ, strongly co-occurred, attributing TCR associations to individual alleles was difficult. In an earlier analysis of some 550 of the donors, most TCR beta V segments were observed in productive rearrangements about 87% or about 30% of the time, broadly matching IMGT annotations. A later genetic analysis associated a missense DCLRE1C variant with V-gene and J-gene trimming of TCR beta chains, and an independent cohort replicated the association. Correlated functional status among segregating V segments might reflect linkage disequilibrium, but an unknown experimental factor could not be ruled out. In a later analysis, HLA-associated TCR beta chains were found to be more clonally expanded and to have lower generation probabilities than equally common non-associated chains. In both the original and validation cohorts, the classifier was reported to diagnose cytomegalovirus status with high specificity and sensitivity. Roughly uniform sequencing depth across donors was assumed in presence/absence analyses, although this assumption may not hold. Compared with the roughly 600-donor mean, donors in an Asian-associated ancestry cluster had fewer N-insertions in productive TCRs, according to a later genetic analysis. Most CMV-associated TCR beta chains appeared to be HLA-restricted in a later analysis, and the HLA associations seemed to be driven largely by CMV exposure. Some IMGT-functional V segments, including TRBV6-2 and TRBV6-3, could not be told apart with the 87-base-pair reads, so those segments were excluded. A further reported finding was that TCR beta sequences accurately predicted the HLA-A and HLA-B alleles for most subjects in the first cohort. In a later analysis, the rate of TCR association differed among HLA loci, with DRB1 alleles having the most associated TCRs and HLA-C alleles having the fewest. In a later analysis, several top co-occurrence clusters were reported to appear linked to parvovirus B19, influenza, CMV and Epstein-Barr virus. HLA typing was unavailable for some donors at each locus, so association tests used only the typed subset. The earlier analysis of almost 600 of the donors excluded 15 to 20 rarely observed V segments, including chromosome 9 orphons, because counts were too low.

From the cysteine up to the phenylalanine, the CDR3 has a length of 15 residues. The read is trimmed to its CDR3 DNA, 45 bases read in frame from base 1. CDR1 and CDR2 are read off the germline V gene as MNHEY and SVGAGI. Here V drops 8 bases and J drops 2 bases, and the junction holds 7 bases not matched to any gene. The receptor library was made with the immunoSEQ multiplex PCR assay. The multiplex PCR relied on a mix of 60 forward primers for TCR Vbeta segments and 13 reverse primers for TCR Jbeta segments. The CDR3 region of rearranged TCR beta genes was amplified from genomic DNA with a multiplex PCR assay. The amplified TCR beta libraries were sequenced on the Illumina HiSeq System as 87-base-pair reads. The published analysis was carried out like this. In a later analysis, tens of millions of unique TCR beta chains were counted across the approximately 620 repertoires, and around 10 million of these chains were shared by at least two donors. To remove PCR and sequencing errors, raw reads were error-corrected and collapsed into unique sequences using a nearest-neighbor algorithm that merged closely related sequences. To assign V, D and J gene segments, CDR3 sequences were aligned to IMGT reference sequences. For a sequence to be retained, a match of at least six nucleotides to both a V gene segment and a J gene segment was required. Rearrangements were classified as productive when the CDR3 lacked stop codons and remained in frame with V and J, and all other rearrangements were classified as non-productive. CDR3 was defined by IMGT convention, running from the second conserved V-encoded cysteine to the conserved J-encoded phenylalanine. The earlier analysis of approximately 500 of the donors excluded sequences that lacked an unambiguous match to a single V gene segment. In an earlier analysis of several hundred of the donors, V segments were called functional above 56.7% productive rearrangements and were called segregating when the between-donor standard deviation exceeded 5%. A statistical classification framework was built to diagnose cytomegalovirus status from the catalog of TCR beta chain sequences. In a later analysis, TCR nucleotide sequences were compared against IMGT/GENE-DB human TR gene sequences so that V and J genes could be assigned. Using the TCRdist pipeline, a later analysis assigned CDR3 sequences along with most-parsimonious VDJ recombination scenarios. In a later analysis, each TCR beta chain was defined by its CDR3 amino acid sequence together with its V-gene family, and reads without a unique V-gene family were excluded. A later analysis removed over 500 highly shared, low-generation-probability nucleotide sequences to deal with suspected cross-contamination and a sequencing artifact. For each public chain, a later analysis derived a clonal expansion index from normalized ranks of inferred template counts within each repertoire. Generation probabilities in a later analysis came from a VDJ recombination model fitted to out-of-frame rearrangements, and those results were checked against IGoR. In a later analysis, hypergeometric tests were used to score TCR-TCR, TCR-HLA and TCR-CMV co-occurrence, with a repertoire-size bias correction applied to TCR pairs. To estimate false discovery rates, a later analysis permuted the HLA or CMV assignments 20 times. In a later analysis, co-occurring TCRs were grouped with DBSCAN, and TCRdist sequence similarity was added when clustering was performed within HLA-allele-positive subsets. Repertoires with fewer than 30,000 or more than 120,000 public chains were left out of co-occurrence clustering, as were about 5 repertoires with anomalous nucleotide sharing. TCRdb stores this immuneACCESS table with in-frame sequences only. Part of the clones is absent; in the studies checked, under half of the shortfall reflects unresolved V genes, and no reason is known for the rest. That table is the source of V, J and clone size, and D and trimming were worked out from the DNA. Counted in this sample were under 100,000 clones; roughly 58% of them appeared once. 4.5% to 5.5% of the sample is taken by the ten largest.

As concerns this clone: There is no known antigen for this receptor. No qualities accompany the bases; no much larger clone lies one base away.

The origin of this receptor is a woman aged 30 to 39 in good health and CMV-seropositive. The chain is assembled from TRBV6-5 and TRBJ1-3; 9 bases in between match TRBD1. The sequencing sample was made of PBMCs. The CDR3 is CASGRDRETGNTIYF. The DNA sequence is given as TGTGCCAGCGGAAGGGACAGGGAGACTGGAAACACCATATATTTT.